This TCR beta chain was identified in a study of blood T cell repertoires in COVID-19. TCRdb's table, derived via immunoSEQ multiplex PCR, lists solely in-frame clones and lacks some. The sample has roughly 410,000 clones, about 88% seen once. As to this clone: The sample carries other DNA sequences with the same CDR3.

The CDR3 sequence is 13 residues long. The V and J ends lost 5 bases and 0 bases respectively, with 8 bases between them. The germline V gene encodes CDR1 SGHAT and CDR2 FQDESV (reference sequence). The sequencing input was peripheral blood. The V call is TRBV11-1, the J call TRBJ2-7; D unresolved. The sequence was obtained from a woman aged 35 to 49 with COVID-19, enrolled during active disease. CDR3 residues: CASSGQTSYEQYF. The CDR3 region has the DNA TGTGCCAGCAGCGGGCAAACCTCCTACGAGCAGTACTTC.